The rows below give T cell receptor beta chains drawn from one sample of a study of OX40 agonist ivuxolimab in advanced cancers. The protocol was immunoSEQ multiplex PCR, while the TCRdb copy is restricted to in-frame clones and leaves out a portion. Among tens of thousands of clones listed, roughly nine tenths were seen once. The source material was CD4+ or CD8+ T cells sorted from blood, sampled in a trial of the OX40 agonist ivuxolimab. The receptors were sampled from an adult with an advanced solid tumor such as melanoma, head and neck, liver or kidney cancer. The conserved cysteine and the conserved F or W are not part of the CDR3 here. D genes are given only for firm matches.

j_call	v_call	d_call	cdr3_length	cdr3_aa
TRBJ1-1	TRBV7-9	.	10	ASSLENTEAF
TRBJ2-1	TRBV2	TRBD2	13	ASSLFSGGAIEQF
TRBJ2-7	TRBV5-4	.	12	ASSSPGTSYEQY
TRBJ2-3	TRBV6-5	TRBD2	12	ASGRSGSSDTQY
TRBJ1-1	TRBV5-6	.	13	ASSLGQSMNTEAF
TRBJ1-2	TRBV28	.	11	ASSSRPLTGYT
TRBJ1-6	TRBV4-1	.	13	ASSQGSGGNSPLH
TRBJ1-1	TRBV30	.	10	AWTPLRLEAF
TRBJ2-7	TRBV5-1	TRBD2	14	ASSRGTSGWTYEQY
TRBJ1-5	TRBV5-6	.	11	ASSLSGNQPQH
TRBJ1-1	TRBV5-1	TRBD1	15	ASSWTGTGGVDTEAF
TRBJ2-3	TRBV9	.	13	ASSVPLGETDTQY
TRBJ2-2	TRBV19	.	12	ASIGGPHTGELF
TRBJ2-2	TRBV6-6	.	14	ASSVLAGAGTGELF
TRBJ1-2	TRBV15	TRBD1	13	ATSLEQGTNYGYT
TRBJ1-1	TRBV29-1	.	10	SVGGANTEAF
TRBJ2-5	TRBV7-3	.	11	ASSTDIHETQY
TRBJ2-3	TRBV28	.	10	ASRAITDTQY
TRBJ2-3	TRBV5-4	.	11	ASSWGSTDTQY
TRBJ1-3	TRBV13	.	12	ASSLGRVGNTIY
TRBJ2-3	TRBV27	TRBD1	14	ASSTYRGWGTDTQY
.	TRBV20-1	.	8	SASNHEQY
TRBJ2-7	TRBV5-4	TRBD2	16	ASSLRAGLAGHSYEQY
TRBJ2-3	TRBV11-2	.	14	ASSFGRRGTGDTQY
TRBJ2-4	TRBV7-9	TRBD1	13	ASSGPGGARNIQY
TRBJ2-2	TRBV9	.	12	ASSVVPNTGELF
TRBJ2-1	TRBV4-1	TRBD2	13	ASSHTSGDYNEQF
TRBJ2-7	TRBV29-1	.	9	SVDRGTQQY
TRBJ2-1	TRBV5-6	TRBD2	13	ASSLTLAGGHEQF
TRBJ2-6	TRBV19	TRBD1	14	ASTGQGAVGANVLT
TRBJ2-7	TRBV18	.	10	ASSGGSYEQY
TRBJ2-2	TRBV30	TRBD2	12	AWSSGRATGELF
TRBJ1-3	TRBV7-9	.	11	ASSLGEGNTIY
TRBJ2-3	TRBV13	.	11	ASSLGAGDTQY
TRBJ1-3	TRBV28	.	12	ASSLLAPGNTIY
TRBJ2-3	TRBV13	TRBD1	14	ASSPRQGADTDTQY
TRBJ2-2	TRBV5-1	.	11	ASSRANTGELF
TRBJ1-4	TRBV5-4	TRBD1	14	ASSLGSGGVGEKLF
TRBJ1-1	TRBV5-4	.	12	ASSLEVGNTEAF
TRBJ1-4	TRBV5-1	TRBD1	12	ASSFGQGEEKLF
TRBJ2-7	TRBV7-9	TRBD1	14	ASSLATGTGGREQY
TRBJ1-1	TRBV7-3	TRBD1	12	ASSPDRGSPEAF
TRBJ1-3	TRBV19	.	12	ASKTGHSGNTIY
TRBJ2-3	TRBV29-1	.	11	SVDRENTDTQY
TRBJ2-1	TRBV27	.	13	ASSFGMSSYNEQF
TRBJ2-1	TRBV4-2	TRBD2	13	ASSQGTSGFNEQF
TRBJ2-1	TRBV10-1	.	14	ASSESGGPTYNEQF
TRBJ2-1	TRBV29-1	TRBD2	12	SVEGQRGGHEQF
TRBJ1-5	TRBV19	TRBD1	12	ASSIQGENQPQH
TRBJ2-5	TRBV30	TRBD1	13	AWSARTGLQETQY
TRBJ2-5	TRBV5-8	.	9	ASSLEQTQY
TRBJ1-1	TRBV7-9	TRBD1	13	ASSLGQGGATEAF
TRBJ2-5	TRBV2	.	10	ASSVLQETQY
TRBJ1-4	TRBV6-1	.	12	ASSETATNEKLF